This passage covers 5 T cell receptor beta chains from one sample sequenced in a study of T-cell memory formation after mild COVID-19. TCRdb re-analysed the 5' RACE reads in MiXCR, keeping a single row per CDR3 protein. The sample records 200,000 to 250,000 distinct CDR3 sequences, about 9.2% being singletons. Material: PBMCs or a T cell subset sorted from them (not recorded which). The receptors shown here come from a man younger than 35 who had mild COVID-19 (a few samples of this study predate the infection). Cell type and time point are not known.

This clonotype showed up many times. This chain links TRBV24-1 with TRBJ2-5; D not certain. Germline V gene sequence: CDR1 KGHDR, CDR2 SFDVKD. The CDR3 totals 13 residues. Trimming shortened V by 3 bases and J by 5 bases, and 9 bases separated the two germline ends. The CDR3 sequence: CATSDGPTETQYF. CDR3 in DNA: TGTGCCACCAGTGATGGTCCTACGGAGACCCAGTACTTC.

V gene TRBV3-1 combines with J gene TRBJ1-2; D not certain. The CDR3 totals 14 residues. Trimming removed 0 bases from V and 5 bases from J, with 10 bases in between. Germline V gene data show CDR1 as LGHDT and CDR2 as YNNKEL (reference sequence). The CDR3 spells CASSQDGRIYGYTF. CDR3 DNA sequence: TGTGCCAGCAGCCAAGATGGGCGGATTTATGGCTACACCTTC.

The gene calls are TRBV7-9 and TRBJ1-3, with no clear D. Per germline, CDR1 SEHNR and CDR2 FQNEAQ (reference sequence). The CDR3 consists of 15 residues. Trimming pared 0 bases from V and 2 bases from J, leaving 8 bases between. CDR3 sequence reads: CASSLAGDPGNTIYF. Written as DNA, the CDR3 is TGTGCCAGCAGCTTAGCCGGAGATCCTGGAAACACCATATATTTT.

The genes are TRBV2 and TRBJ1-5; unclear D gene. CDR1 SNHLY and CDR2 FYNNEI come from the germline V gene. Trimming took 4 bases from V and 7 from J, leaving 5 bases between them. The CDR3 has 11 residues. Written as DNA, the CDR3 is TGTGCCAGCAGTGGAGGGCAGCCCCAGCATTTT. Translation gives CASSGGQPQHF.

This clonotype has only a few counts. The V gene is TRBV7-8, the J gene TRBJ2-7; no clear D. There are 14 residues in the CDR3. Trimming took 1 base from V and 5 from J, leaving 12 bases between them. CDR1 is SGHVS and CDR2 is FQNEAQ in the germline V gene. The CDR3 DNA reads TGTGCCAGCAGCTTAGTCCGGTTGGGGAACGAGCAGTACTTC. It is translated as CASSLVRLGNEQYF.